These 20 T cell receptor beta chains were sequenced from one sample in a study of cytomegalovirus exposure and HLA in healthy donors. Profiled with immunoSEQ multiplex PCR; TCRdb holds only in-frame clones, not every one. The data show 71,000 or so clones, 94% seen once. Source material: PBMCs. The source is a woman aged 18 to 35 in good health and CMV-seropositive.

V usage is TRBV9 and J usage is TRBJ2-1; 8 bases fit TRBD2. CDR3 length: 15 residues. The V gene's germline CDR1 is SGDLS and CDR2 YYNGEE. J lost 1 base, V lost 6 bases, and 6 bases had no gene match. The CDR3, as DNA: TGTGCCAGCACCCACGGGGGGGAGTCCTACAATGAGCAGTTCTTC. As protein: CASTHGGESYNEQFF.

V is TRBV6-5 and J is TRBJ1-1; D unclear. CDR1 and CDR2 from the germline V gene are MNHEY and SVGAGI. This CDR3 contains 14 residues. With 6 bases removed from V and 1 base from J, the gap between germline ends came to 12 bases. The CDR3 protein is CASSLGRGNTEAFF. The CDR3 DNA reads TGTGCCAGCAGCTTAGGAAGAGGGAACACTGAAGCTTTCTTT.

V is TRBV7-8 and J is TRBJ2-1, with D hard to call. Trimming removed 5 bases from V and 8 bases from J, with 10 bases in between. This CDR3 comprises 12 residues. Germline CDR1 and CDR2: SGHVS and FQNEAQ. The CDR3 DNA is TGTGCCAGCAGCCGACCGGGTCATGAGCAGTTCTTC. Its protein product is CASSRPGHEQFF.

The CDR3 protein is CASSFGRGSSYNEQFF. The CDR3 nucleotides read TGTGCCAGCAGCTTCGGAAGGGGGAGCTCCTACAATGAGCAGTTCTTC. V gene TRBV11-1 combines with J gene TRBJ2-1; D is possibly TRBD1 (6 bases). The ends were cut back, 3 bases at V and 0 bases at J, with 12 bases in the middle. This CDR3 has 16 amino acids. The germline gives CDR1 SGHAT, CDR2 FQDESV (reference sequence).

V is TRBV4-1 and J is TRBJ2-2; D possibly corresponds to TRBD1 (6 bases). Deletions cut 3 bases from V and 3 bases from J, with 11 bases between. Per germline, CDR1 MGHRA and CDR2 YSYEKL. CDR3 length: 15 residues. Here the CDR3 DNA reads TGCGCCAGCAGCCACTCGACAGGAGACACCGGGGAGCTGTTTTTT. Its translation: CASSHSTGDTGELFF.

In this sample, this clone turned up once. The V and J genes are TRBV2 and TRBJ1-5; D may be TRBD1 (6 bases). CDR1 SNHLY and CDR2 FYNNEI come from the germline V gene. This CDR3 has 15 residues. Trimming took off 4 bases at V and 3 bases at J, with 13 bases between the two ends. The CDR3 DNA is TGTGCCAGCAGTGGGGGTCAGGGGTTCAATCAGCCCCAGCATTTT. Protein product: CASSGGQGFNQPQHF.

This chain connects TRBV9 to TRBJ2-1; 8 bases align to TRBD2. The junction had 16 bases not matched to a gene; V was cut back by 0 bases and J by 8 bases. The CDR3 is 18 residues long. CDR1 is SGDLS, CDR2 YYNGEE, per germline. The CDR3 protein is CASSVASVEGLGSYEQFF. The CDR3 region has the DNA TGTGCCAGCAGCGTAGCGAGTGTTGAGGGACTAGGGTCATATGAGCAGTTCTTC. The whole variable domain, filled in from reference TRBV9 and TRBJ2-1, reads DSGVTQTPKHLITATGQRVTLRCSPRSGDLSVYWYQQSLDQGLQFLIQYYNGEERAKGNILERFSAQQFPDLHSELNLSSLELGDSALYFCASSVASVEGLGSYEQFFGPGTRLTVL.

In nucleotides, the CDR3 is TGTGCCAGCAGCCGCCTCGGGAGGGAGCAGTACTTC. Protein sequence: CASSRLGREQYF. The rearrangement uses TRBV6-5 and TRBJ2-7, with 7 nucleotides matching TRBD2. J was trimmed by 7 bases and V by 6 bases; bases with no gene match: 6. The CDR3 spans 12 residues. The germline CDR1 and CDR2 sequences are MNHEY and SVGAGI.

This rearrangement joins TRBV5-1 to TRBJ2-3; 14 bases line up with TRBD2. The length of the CDR3 is 18 residues. Germline CDR1 and CDR2: SGHRS and YFSETQ. The V segment lost 0 bases and the J segment 3 bases; nucleotides outside the gene matches: 6. CDR3 protein: CASSLGGLAGGRTDTQYF. In DNA, the CDR3 is TGCGCCAGCAGCTTGGGTGGACTAGCGGGAGGCAGGACAGATACGCAGTATTTT. Together with reference TRBV5-1 and TRBJ2-3, the CDR3 gives the full variable domain: KAGVTQTPRYLIKTRGQQVTLSCSPISGHRSVSWYQQTPGQGLQFLFEYFSETQRNKGNFPGRFSGRQFSNSRSEMNVSTLELGDSALYLCASSLGGLAGGRTDTQYFGPGTRLTVL.

The V and J genes are TRBV13 and TRBJ2-1; 7 nucleotides line up with TRBD2. CDR1 is PRHDT and CDR2 is FYEKMQ in the germline V gene (reference sequence). CDR3 length equals 16 residues. V was clipped by 4 bases and J by 6 bases; unmatched bases: 12. CDR3: CASSWDSSGVGNEQFF. In DNA, the CDR3 is TGTGCCAGCAGCTGGGATTCTAGCGGCGTAGGCAATGAGCAGTTCTTC.

The rearrangement joins TRBV7-9 to TRBJ1-2; TRBD1 aligns across 9 bases. The germline V gene encodes CDR1 SEHNR and CDR2 FQNEAQ (reference sequence). CDR3 size: 14 residues. The junction had 11 bases not matched to a gene; V was cut back by 5 bases and J by 10 bases. The CDR3 nucleotides are TGTGCCAGCAGCCCCAGGACAGGGGTAGGGGACTACACCTTC. This sequence encodes CASSPRTGVGDYTF. The whole variable domain, remainder taken from reference TRBV7-9 and TRBJ1-2, is DTGVSQNPRHKITKRGQNVTFRCDPISEHNRLYWYRQTLGQGPEFLTYFQNEAQLEKSRLLSDRFSAERPKGSFSTLEIQRTEQGDSAMYLCASSPRTGVGDYTFGSGTRLTVV.

J is TRBJ2-7 and V is TRBV6-1; 9 nucleotides agree with TRBD1. The germline CDR1 and CDR2 sequences are MNHNS and SASEGT. The V segment lost 6 bases and the J segment 0 bases; nucleotides outside the gene matches: 6. This CDR3 comprises 15 residues. The CDR3 sequence is CASRLPGQGSYEQYF. As DNA, the CDR3 is TGTGCCAGCAGGCTACCGGGACAGGGCTCCTACGAGCAGTACTTC.

This sequence joins TRBV7-2 and TRBJ2-7, with a tentative D call TRBD2 (6 bases). This CDR3 comprises 13 residues. Germline CDR1 reads SGHTA; CDR2 reads FQGNSA. V was shortened by 1 base and J by 9 bases, with 13 bases between the two germline ends. Written as DNA, the CDR3 is TGTGCCAGCAGCTTAGGGACTATCCAGGGGCAGTACTTC. Translation: CASSLGTIQGQYF.

The V call is TRBV30, the J call TRBJ1-1, with D tentatively TRBD1 (5 bases). The CDR3 loop spans 15 amino acids. V was cut by 3 bases and J by 3 bases, with 17 bases left in between. Germline V gives CDR1 GTSNPN, CDR2 SVGIG (reference sequence). The CDR3: CAWRHIWGGDTEAFF. The CDR3 DNA reads as TGTGCCTGGAGACACATCTGGGGAGGGGACACTGAAGCTTTCTTT.

The V and J genes are TRBV30 and TRBJ2-7, with D possibly matching TRBD2 (5 bases). V dropped 0 bases and J dropped 0 bases, with 9 bases sitting between them. CDR3 size: 14 residues. Per the germline V gene, CDR1 is GTSNPN and CDR2 is SVGIG (reference sequence). The CDR3 sequence is CAWSVRRGSYEQYF. DNA of the CDR3: TGTGCCTGGAGTGTACGTCGGGGCTCCTACGAGCAGTACTTC.

J is TRBJ1-5 and V is TRBV7-2; D remains ambiguous. This CDR3 has 14 residues. Germline V lookup: CDR1 SGHTA, CDR2 FQGNSA. V was pared by 7 bases and J by 5 bases, with 15 bases between. CDR3 residues: CASTGPLADQPQHF. The CDR3, as DNA: TGTGCCAGCACCGGTCCATTAGCCGATCAGCCCCAGCATTTT.

DNA for the CDR3: TGTGCCAGCAGCTTACGGGGGACCCAGGAAGGCAAAAACATTCAGTACTTC. Protein sequence: CASSLRGTQEGKNIQYF. The chain recombines TRBV7-2 with TRBJ2-4; D is perhaps TRBD2 (6 bases). Germline V gene sequence: CDR1 SGHTA, CDR2 FQGNSA. Trimming removed 2 bases at V and 3 bases at J, with 17 bases between. The CDR3 loop spans 17 amino acids.

The chain's CDR3 is CASSLDGISGDTDTQYF. CDR3 DNA sequence: TGTGCCAGCAGTTTAGATGGTATTAGCGGGGACACAGATACGCAGTATTTT. The chain has TRBV28 and TRBJ2-3; TRBD2 agrees at 8 bases. Germline V gene sequence: CDR1 MDHEN, CDR2 SYDVKM. There are 17 residues in the CDR3. The V segment lost 2 bases and the J segment 2 bases; nucleotides outside the gene matches: 9.

V gene TRBV5-1 combines with J gene TRBJ1-1; 7 positions agree with TRBD1. J was trimmed by 2 bases and V by 5 bases; bases with no gene match: 12. Looked up from germline, CDR1 is SGHRS and CDR2 is YFSETQ. The CDR3 spans 16 residues. The CDR3 is CASSLDRARGNTEAFF. The CDR3 coding sequence is TGCGCCAGCAGTCTCGACAGGGCCAGAGGAAACACTGAAGCTTTCTTT.

The V and J genes are TRBV6-1 and TRBJ1-4; 7 bases fit TRBD1. J lost 3 bases, V lost 4 bases, and 8 bases had no gene match. Germline V CDR1 and CDR2: MNHNS, SASEGT. This CDR3 spans 16 amino acids. CDR3 nucleotides: TGTGCCAGCAGTGGACTGACAGGGCGGCCTAATGAAAAACTGTTTTTT. It is translated as CASSGLTGRPNEKLFF.